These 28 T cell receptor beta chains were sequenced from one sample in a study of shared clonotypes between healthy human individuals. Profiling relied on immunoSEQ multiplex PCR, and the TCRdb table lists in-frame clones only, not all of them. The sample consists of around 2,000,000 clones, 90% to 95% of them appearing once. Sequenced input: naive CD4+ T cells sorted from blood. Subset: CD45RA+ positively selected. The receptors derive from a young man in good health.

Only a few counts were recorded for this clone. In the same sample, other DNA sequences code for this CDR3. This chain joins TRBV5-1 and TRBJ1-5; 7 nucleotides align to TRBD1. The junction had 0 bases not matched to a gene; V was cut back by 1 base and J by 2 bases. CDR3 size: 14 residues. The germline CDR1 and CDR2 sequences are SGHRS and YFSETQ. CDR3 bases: TGCGCCAGCAGCTTGACAGGGGGCAATCAGCCCCAGCATTTT. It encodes CASSLTGGNQPQHF. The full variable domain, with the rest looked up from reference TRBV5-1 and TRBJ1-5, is KAGVTQTPRYLIKTRGQQVTLSCSPISGHRSVSWYQQTPGQGLQFLFEYFSETQRNKGNFPGRFSGRQFSNSRSEMNVSTLELGDSALYLCASSLTGGNQPQHFGDGTRLSIL.

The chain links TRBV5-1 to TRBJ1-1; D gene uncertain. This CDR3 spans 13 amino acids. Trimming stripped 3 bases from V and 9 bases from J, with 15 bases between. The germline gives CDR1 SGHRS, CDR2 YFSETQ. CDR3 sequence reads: CASSSGPSEKAFF. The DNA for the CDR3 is TGCGCCAGCAGCTCTGGGCCATCCGAAAAAGCTTTCTTT.

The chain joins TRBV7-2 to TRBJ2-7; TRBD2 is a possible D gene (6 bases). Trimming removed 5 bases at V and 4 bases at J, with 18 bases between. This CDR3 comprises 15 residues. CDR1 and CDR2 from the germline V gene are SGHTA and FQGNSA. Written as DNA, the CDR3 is TGTGCCAGCAGCCCCCCGGGACTCCAAGGGTACGAGCAGTACTTC. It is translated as CASSPPGLQGYEQYF.

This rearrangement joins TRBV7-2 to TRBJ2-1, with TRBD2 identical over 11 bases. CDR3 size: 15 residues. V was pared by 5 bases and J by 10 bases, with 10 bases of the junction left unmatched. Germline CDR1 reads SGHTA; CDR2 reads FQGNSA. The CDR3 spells CASSKDSGGAREQFF. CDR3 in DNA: TGTGCCAGCAGCAAAGATAGCGGGGGGGCAAGAGAGCAGTTCTTC. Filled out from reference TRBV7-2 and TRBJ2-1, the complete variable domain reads GAGVSQSPSNKVTEKGKDVELRCDPISGHTALYWYRQSLGQGLEFLIYFQGNSAPDKSGLPSDRFSAERTGGSVSTLTIQRTQQEDSAVYLCASSKDSGGAREQFFGPGTRLTVL.

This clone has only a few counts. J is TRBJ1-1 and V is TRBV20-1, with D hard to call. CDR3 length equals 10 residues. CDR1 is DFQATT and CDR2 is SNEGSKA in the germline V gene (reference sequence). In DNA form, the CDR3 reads TGCAGCCCCGGGCAGCTAGAAGCTTTCTTT. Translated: CSPGQLEAFF.

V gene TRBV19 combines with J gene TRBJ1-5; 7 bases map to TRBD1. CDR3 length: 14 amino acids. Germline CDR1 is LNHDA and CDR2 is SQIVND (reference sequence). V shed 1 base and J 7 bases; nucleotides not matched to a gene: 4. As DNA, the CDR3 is TGTGCCAGTAGTATAGTCAGGGGGAACCAGCCCCAGCATTTT. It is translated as CASSIVRGNQPQHF.

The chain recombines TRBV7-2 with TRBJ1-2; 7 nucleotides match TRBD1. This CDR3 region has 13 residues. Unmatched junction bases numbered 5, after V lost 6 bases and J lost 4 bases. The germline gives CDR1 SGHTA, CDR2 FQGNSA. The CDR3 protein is CASSTGVAYGYTF. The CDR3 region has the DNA TGTGCCAGCAGTACAGGGGTGGCCTATGGCTACACCTTC. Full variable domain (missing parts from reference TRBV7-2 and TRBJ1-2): GAGVSQSPSNKVTEKGKDVELRCDPISGHTALYWYRQSLGQGLEFLIYFQGNSAPDKSGLPSDRFSAERTGGSVSTLTIQRTQQEDSAVYLCASSTGVAYGYTFGSGTRLTVV.

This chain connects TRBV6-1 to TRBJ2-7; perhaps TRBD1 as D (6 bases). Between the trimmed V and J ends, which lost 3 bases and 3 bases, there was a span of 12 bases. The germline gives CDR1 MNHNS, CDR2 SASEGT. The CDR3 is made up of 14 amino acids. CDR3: CASSDDRLFYEQYF. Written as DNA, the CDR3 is TGTGCCAGCAGTGACGACAGGCTGTTCTACGAGCAGTACTTC.

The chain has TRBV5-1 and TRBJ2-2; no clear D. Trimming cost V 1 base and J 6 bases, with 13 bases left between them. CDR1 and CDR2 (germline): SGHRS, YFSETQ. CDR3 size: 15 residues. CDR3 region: CASSLSAVVAGELFF. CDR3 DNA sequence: TGCGCCAGCAGCTTGTCGGCCGTAGTTGCCGGGGAGCTGTTTTTT.

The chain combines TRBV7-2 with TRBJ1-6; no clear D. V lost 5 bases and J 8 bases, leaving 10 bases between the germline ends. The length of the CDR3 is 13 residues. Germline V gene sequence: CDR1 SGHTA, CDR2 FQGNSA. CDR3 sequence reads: CASSRDVYSPLHF. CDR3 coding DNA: TGTGCCAGCAGCCGGGATGTATATTCACCCCTCCACTTT.

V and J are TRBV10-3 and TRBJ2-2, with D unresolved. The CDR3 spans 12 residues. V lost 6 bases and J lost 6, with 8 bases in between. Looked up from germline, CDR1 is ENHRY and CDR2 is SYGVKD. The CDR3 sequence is CAISPRSGELFF. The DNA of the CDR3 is TGTGCCATCAGCCCAAGGTCCGGGGAGCTGTTTTTT.

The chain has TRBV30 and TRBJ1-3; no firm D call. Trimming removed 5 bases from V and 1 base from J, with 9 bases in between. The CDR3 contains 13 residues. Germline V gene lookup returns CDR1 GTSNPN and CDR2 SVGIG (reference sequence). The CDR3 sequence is CAWGLGSGNTIYF. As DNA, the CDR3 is TGTGCCTGGGGGCTGGGGTCTGGAAACACCATATATTTT.

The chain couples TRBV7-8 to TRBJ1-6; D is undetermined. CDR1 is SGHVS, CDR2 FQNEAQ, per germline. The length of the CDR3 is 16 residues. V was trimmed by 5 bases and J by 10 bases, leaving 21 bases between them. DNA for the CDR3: TGTGCCAGCAGCGCGATCGGGCCCCGCACTGGGTCACCCCTCCACTTT. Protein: CASSAIGPRTGSPLHF.

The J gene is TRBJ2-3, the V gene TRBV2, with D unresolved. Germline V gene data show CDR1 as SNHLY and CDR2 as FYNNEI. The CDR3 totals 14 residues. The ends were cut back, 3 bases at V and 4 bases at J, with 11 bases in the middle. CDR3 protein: CASSDSFESDTQYF. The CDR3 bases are TGTGCCAGCAGTGATTCGTTCGAGTCAGATACGCAGTATTTT.

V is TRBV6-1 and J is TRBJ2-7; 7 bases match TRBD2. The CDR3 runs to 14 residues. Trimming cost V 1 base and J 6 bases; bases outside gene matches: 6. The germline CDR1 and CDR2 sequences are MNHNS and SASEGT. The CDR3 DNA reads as TGTGCCAGCAGTGAAGAAGCAGGGAGGGGCGAGCAGTACTTC. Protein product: CASSEEAGRGEQYF.

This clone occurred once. CDR3 bases: TGCGCCAGCAGCCAAGCGACAGGGTTTAATGAAAAACTGTTTTTT. Translated: CASSQATGFNEKLFF. J is TRBJ1-4 and V is TRBV4-1; 7 bases line up with TRBD1. Unmatched junction bases numbered 3, after V lost 1 base and J lost 4 bases. From germline, CDR1 is MGHRA and CDR2 YSYEKL. The CDR3 runs 15 residues.

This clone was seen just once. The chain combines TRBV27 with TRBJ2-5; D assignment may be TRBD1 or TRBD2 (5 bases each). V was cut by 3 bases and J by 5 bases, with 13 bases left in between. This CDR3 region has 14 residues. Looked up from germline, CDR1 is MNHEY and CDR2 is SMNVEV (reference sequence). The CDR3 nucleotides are TGTGCCAGCAGTTTCGAGGGGCAGTGGGAGACCCAGTACTTC. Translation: CASSFEGQWETQYF.

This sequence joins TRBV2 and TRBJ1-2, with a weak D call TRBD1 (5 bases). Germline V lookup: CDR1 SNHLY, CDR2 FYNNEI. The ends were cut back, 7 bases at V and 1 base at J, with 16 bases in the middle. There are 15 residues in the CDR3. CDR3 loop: CASTGVGAGNYGYTF. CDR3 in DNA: TGTGCCAGCACGGGGGTCGGGGCTGGTAACTATGGCTACACCTTC.

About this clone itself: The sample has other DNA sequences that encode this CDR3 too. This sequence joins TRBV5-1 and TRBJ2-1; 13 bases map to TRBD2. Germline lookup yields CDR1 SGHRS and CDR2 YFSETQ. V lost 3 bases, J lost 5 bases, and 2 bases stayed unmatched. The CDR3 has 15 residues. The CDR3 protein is CASSSGTSGNNEQFF. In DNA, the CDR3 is TGCGCCAGCAGCTCAGGGACTAGCGGGAACAATGAGCAGTTCTTC.

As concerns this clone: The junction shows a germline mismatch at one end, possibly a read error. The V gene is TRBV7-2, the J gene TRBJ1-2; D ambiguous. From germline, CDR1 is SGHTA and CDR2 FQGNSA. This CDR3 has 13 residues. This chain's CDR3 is CASSLALHLKAHF. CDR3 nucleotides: TGTGCCAGCAGCTTAGCTCTCCATCTAAAGGCCCACTTC.

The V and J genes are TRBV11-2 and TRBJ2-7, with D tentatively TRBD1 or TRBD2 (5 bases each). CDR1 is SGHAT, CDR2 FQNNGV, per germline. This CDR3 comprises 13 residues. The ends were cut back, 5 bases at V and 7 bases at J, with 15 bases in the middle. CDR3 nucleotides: TGTGCCAGCAGCGTAGGGGAGTGGAAAGAGCAGTACTTC. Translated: CASSVGEWKEQYF.

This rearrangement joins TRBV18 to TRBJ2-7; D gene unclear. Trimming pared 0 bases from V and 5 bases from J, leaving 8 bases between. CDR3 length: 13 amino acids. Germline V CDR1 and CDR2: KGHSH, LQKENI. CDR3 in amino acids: CASSPPGYNEQYF. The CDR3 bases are TGTGCCAGCTCACCACCGGGCTACAACGAGCAGTACTTC.

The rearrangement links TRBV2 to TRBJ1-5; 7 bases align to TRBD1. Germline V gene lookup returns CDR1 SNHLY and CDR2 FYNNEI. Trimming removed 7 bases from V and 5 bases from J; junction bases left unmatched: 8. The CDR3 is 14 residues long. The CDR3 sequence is CASTTDRSYQPQHF. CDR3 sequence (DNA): TGTGCCAGCACTACGGACAGGTCCTATCAGCCCCAGCATTTT.

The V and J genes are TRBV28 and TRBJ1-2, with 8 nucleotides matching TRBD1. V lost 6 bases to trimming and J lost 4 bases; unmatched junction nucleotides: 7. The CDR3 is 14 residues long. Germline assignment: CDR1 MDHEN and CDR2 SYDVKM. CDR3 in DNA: TGTGCCAGCAGGAAGACAGGGGAGGGCTATGGCTACACCTTC. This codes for CASRKTGEGYGYTF.

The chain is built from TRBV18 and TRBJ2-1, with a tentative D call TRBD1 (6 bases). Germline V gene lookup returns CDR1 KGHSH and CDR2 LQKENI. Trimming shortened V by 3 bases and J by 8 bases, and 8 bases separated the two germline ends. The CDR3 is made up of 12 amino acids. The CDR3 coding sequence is TGTGCCAGCTCACCGAGACAGGATGAGCAGTTCTTC. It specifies CASSPRQDEQFF.

CDR3 coding DNA: TGTGCCAGCAGCTTAGCCGGACAGGGGAGGTACGAGCAGTACTTC. Protein product: CASSLAGQGRYEQYF. J is TRBJ2-7 and V is TRBV5-4, with 9 bases identical to TRBD1. The V gene end was trimmed by 2 bases and the J gene end by 4 bases; junction bases not matched to a gene: 7. Looked up from germline, CDR1 is SGHNT and CDR2 is YYREEE (reference sequence). The CDR3 consists of 15 residues. Full variable domain (rest looked up from reference TRBV5-4 and TRBJ2-7): ETGVTQSPTHLIKTRGQQVTLRCSSQSGHNTVSWYQQALGQGPQFIFQYYREEENGRGNFPPRFSGLQFPNYSSELNVNALELDDSALYLCASSLAGQGRYEQYFGPGTRLTVT.

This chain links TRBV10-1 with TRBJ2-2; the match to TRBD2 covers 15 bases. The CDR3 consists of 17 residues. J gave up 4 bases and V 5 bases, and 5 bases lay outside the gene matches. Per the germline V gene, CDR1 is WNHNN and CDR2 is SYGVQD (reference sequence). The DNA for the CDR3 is TGCGCCAGCAGTCGAGGACTAGCGGGAGGGGGCACCGGGGAGCTGTTTTTT. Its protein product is CASSRGLAGGGTGELFF.

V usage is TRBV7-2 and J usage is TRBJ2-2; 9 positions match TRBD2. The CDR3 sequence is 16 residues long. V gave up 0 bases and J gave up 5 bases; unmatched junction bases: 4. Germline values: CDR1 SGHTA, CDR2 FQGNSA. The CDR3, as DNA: TGTGCCAGCAGCTTAGCGTCCCTAGCGGGAACCGGGGAGCTGTTTTTT. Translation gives CASSLASLAGTGELFF.